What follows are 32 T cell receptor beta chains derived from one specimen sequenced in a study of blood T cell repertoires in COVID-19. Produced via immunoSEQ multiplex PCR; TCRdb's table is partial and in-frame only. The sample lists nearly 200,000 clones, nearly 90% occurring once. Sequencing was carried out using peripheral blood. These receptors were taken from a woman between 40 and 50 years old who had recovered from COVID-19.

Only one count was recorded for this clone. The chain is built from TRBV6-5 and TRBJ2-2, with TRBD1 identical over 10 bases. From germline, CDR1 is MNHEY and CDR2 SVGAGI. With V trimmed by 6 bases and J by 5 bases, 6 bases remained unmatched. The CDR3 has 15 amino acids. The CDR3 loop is CASSRDRGITGELFF. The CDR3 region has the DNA TGTGCCAGCAGCAGGGACAGGGGAATTACCGGGGAGCTGTTTTTT.

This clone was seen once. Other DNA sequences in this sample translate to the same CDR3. The CDR3 loop is CASSLGTGVGYTF. In DNA, the CDR3 is TGTGCCAGCAGCTTGGGGACAGGGGTAGGCTACACCTTC. The chain combines TRBV5-6 with TRBJ1-2, with TRBD1 matching 9 bases. V trimming: 0 bases; J trimming: 8 bases; junction bases outside the gene matches: 2. This CDR3 has 13 residues. Germline V lookup: CDR1 SGHDT, CDR2 YYEEEE. The full variable domain, completed using reference TRBV5-6 and TRBJ1-2, is DAGVTQSPTHLIKTRGQQVTLRCSPKSGHDTVSWYQQALGQGPQFIFQYYEEEERQRGNFPDRFSGHQFPNYSSELNVNALLLGDSALYLCASSLGTGVGYTFGSGTRLTVV.

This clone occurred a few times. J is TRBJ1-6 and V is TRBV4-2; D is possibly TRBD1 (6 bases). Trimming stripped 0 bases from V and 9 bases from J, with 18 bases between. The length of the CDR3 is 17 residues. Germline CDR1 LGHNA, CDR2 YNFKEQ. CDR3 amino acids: CASSQDVGARGISPLHF. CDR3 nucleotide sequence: TGTGCCAGCAGCCAAGATGTAGGGGCCAGGGGAATTTCACCCCTCCACTTT.

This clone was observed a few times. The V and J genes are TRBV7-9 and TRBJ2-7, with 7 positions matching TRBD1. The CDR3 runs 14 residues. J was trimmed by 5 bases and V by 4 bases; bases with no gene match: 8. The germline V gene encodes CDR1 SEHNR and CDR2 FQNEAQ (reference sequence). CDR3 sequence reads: CASSSRQGRNEQYF. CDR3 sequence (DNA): TGTGCCAGCAGCTCCCGACAGGGAAGGAACGAGCAGTACTTC.

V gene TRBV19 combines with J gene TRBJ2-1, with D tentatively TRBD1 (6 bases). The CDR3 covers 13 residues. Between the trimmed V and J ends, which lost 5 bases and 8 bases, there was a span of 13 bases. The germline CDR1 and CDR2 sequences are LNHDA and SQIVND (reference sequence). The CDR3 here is CASSQGQSDEQFF. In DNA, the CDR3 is TGTGCCAGTAGTCAGGGGCAAAGCGATGAGCAGTTCTTC. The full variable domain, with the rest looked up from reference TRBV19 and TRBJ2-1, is DGGITQSPKYLFRKEGQNVTLSCEQNLNHDAMYWYRQDPGQGLRLIYYSQIVNDFQKGDIAEGYSVSREKKESFPLTVTSAQKNPTAFYLCASSQGQSDEQFFGPGTRLTVL.

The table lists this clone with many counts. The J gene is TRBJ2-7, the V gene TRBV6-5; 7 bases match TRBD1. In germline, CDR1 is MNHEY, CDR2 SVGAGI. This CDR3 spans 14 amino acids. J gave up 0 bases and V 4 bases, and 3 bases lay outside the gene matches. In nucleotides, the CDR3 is TGTGCCAGCAGTTTGACAGGGAACTCCTACGAGCAGTACTTC. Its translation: CASSLTGNSYEQYF.

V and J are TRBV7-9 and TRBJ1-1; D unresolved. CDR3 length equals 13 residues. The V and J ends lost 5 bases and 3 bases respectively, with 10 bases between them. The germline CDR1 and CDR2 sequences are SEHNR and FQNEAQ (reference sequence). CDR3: CASSPTLDTEAFF. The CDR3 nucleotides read TGTGCCAGCAGCCCTACTCTGGACACTGAAGCTTTCTTT.

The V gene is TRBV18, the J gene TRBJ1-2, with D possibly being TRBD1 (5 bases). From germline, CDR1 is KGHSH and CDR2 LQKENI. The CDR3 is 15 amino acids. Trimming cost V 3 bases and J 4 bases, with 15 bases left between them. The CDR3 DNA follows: TGTGCCAGCTCACCCGGGGGAAGGGAACCCTATGGCTACACCTTC. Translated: CASSPGGREPYGYTF.

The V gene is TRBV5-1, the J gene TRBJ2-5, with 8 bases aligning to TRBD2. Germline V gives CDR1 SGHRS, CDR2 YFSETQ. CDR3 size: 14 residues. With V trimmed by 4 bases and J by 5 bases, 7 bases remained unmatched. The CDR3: CASSAGLARETQYF. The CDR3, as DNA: TGCGCCAGCAGCGCCGGACTAGCCCGGGAGACCCAGTACTTC.

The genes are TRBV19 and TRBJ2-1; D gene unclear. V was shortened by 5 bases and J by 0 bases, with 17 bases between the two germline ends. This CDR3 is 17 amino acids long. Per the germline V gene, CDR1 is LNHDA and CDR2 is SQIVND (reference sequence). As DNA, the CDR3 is TGTGCCAGTAGTCAAAACCCTTATGTGAGCTCCTACAATGAGCAGTTCTTC. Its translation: CASSQNPYVSSYNEQFF.

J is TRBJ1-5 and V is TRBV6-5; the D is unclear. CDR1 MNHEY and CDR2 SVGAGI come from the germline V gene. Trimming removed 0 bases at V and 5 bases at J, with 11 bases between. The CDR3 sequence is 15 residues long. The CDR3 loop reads CASSYSSRRDQPQHF. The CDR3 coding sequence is TGTGCCAGCAGTTACTCTTCTCGGAGGGATCAGCCCCAGCATTTT.

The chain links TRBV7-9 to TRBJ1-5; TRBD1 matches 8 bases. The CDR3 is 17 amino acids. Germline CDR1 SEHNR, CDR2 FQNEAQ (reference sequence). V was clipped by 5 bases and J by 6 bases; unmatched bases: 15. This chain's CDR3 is CASSTGQGATLFQPQHF. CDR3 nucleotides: TGTGCCAGCAGCACTGGGCAGGGGGCGACGTTATTTCAGCCCCAGCATTTT.

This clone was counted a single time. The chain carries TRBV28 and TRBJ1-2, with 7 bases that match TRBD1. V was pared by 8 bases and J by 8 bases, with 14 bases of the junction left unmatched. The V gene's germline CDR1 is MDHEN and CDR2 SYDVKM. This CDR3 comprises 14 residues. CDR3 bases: TGTGCCAGCGAAGGGGGACAGTCCACGCTGGGCTACACCTTC. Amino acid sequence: CASEGGQSTLGYTF.

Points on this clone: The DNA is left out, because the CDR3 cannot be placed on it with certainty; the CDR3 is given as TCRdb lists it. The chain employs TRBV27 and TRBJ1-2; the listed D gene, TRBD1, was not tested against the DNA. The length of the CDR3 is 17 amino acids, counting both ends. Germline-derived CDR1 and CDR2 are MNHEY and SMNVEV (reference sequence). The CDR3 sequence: CASSTSSTGSLRYGYTF.

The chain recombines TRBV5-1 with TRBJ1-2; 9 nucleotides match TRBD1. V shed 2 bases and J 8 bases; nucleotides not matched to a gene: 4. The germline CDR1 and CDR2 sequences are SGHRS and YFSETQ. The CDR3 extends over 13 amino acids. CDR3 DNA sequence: TGCGCCAGCAGCTTCGGACAGGGGACAGGCTACACCTTC. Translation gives CASSFGQGTGYTF.

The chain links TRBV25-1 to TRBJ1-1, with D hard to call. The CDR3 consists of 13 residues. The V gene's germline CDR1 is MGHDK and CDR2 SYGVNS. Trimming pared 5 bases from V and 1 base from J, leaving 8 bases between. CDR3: CASSRRQNTEAFF. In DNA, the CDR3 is TGTGCCAGCAGTAGACGACAGAACACTGAAGCTTTCTTT.

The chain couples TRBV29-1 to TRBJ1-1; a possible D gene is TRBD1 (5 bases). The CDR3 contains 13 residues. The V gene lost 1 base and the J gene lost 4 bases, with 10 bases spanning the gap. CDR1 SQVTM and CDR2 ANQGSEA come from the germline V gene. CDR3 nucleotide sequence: TGCAGCGTTGAAGCGACACAGGCCACTGAAGCTTTCTTT. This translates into CSVEATQATEAFF.

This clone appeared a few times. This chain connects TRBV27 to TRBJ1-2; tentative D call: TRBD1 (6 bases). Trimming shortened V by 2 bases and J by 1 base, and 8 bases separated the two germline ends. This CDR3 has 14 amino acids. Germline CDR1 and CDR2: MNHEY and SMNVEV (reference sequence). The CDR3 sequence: CASSLGGHNYGYTF. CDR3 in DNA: TGTGCCAGCAGTTTAGGGGGACATAACTATGGCTACACCTTC.

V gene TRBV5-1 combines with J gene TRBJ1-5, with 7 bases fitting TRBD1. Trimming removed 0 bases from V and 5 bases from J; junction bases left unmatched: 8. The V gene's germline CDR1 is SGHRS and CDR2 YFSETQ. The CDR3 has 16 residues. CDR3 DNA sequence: TGCGCCAGCAGCTTGGGGGACAGCAGCCCTCATCAGCCCCAGCATTTT. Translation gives CASSLGDSSPHQPQHF.

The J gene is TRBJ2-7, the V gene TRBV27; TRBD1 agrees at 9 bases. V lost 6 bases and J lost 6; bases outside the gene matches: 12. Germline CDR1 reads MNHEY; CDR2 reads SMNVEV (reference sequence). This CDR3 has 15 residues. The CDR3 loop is CASSSETGGASEQYF. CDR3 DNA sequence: TGTGCCAGCAGCTCTGAGACAGGGGGGGCATCCGAGCAGTACTTC.

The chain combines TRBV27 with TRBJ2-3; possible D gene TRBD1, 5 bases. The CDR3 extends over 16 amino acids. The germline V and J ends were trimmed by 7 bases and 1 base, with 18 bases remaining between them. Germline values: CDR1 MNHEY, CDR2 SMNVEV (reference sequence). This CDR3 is CASTKGPLTGTDTQYF. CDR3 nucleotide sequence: TGTGCCAGCACCAAAGGACCTTTGACAGGCACAGATACGCAGTATTTT.

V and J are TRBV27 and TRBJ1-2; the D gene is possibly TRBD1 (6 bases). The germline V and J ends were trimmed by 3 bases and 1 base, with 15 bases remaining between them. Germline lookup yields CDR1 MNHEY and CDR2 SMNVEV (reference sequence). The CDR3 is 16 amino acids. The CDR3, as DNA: TGTGCCAGCAGTTTCTCCGGGACATCAGATAACTATGGCTACACCTTC. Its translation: CASSFSGTSDNYGYTF.

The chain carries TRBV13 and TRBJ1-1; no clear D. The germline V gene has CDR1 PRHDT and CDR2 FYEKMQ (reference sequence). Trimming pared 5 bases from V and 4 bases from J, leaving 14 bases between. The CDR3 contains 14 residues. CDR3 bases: TGTGCCAGCAGCCCGGGGTTGGGGTTCACTGAAGCTTTCTTT. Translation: CASSPGLGFTEAFF. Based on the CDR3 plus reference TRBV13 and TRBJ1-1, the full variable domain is AAGVIQSPRHLIKEKRETATLKCYPIPRHDTVYWYQQGPGQDPQFLISFYEKMQSDKGSIPDRFSAQQFSDYHSELNMSSLELGDSALYFCASSPGLGFTEAFFGQGTRLTVV.

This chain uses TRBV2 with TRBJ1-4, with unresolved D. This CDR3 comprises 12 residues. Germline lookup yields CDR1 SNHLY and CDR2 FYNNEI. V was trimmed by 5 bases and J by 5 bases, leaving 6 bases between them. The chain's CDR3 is CASSQMNEKLFF. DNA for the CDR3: TGTGCCAGCAGTCAGATGAATGAAAAACTGTTTTTT.

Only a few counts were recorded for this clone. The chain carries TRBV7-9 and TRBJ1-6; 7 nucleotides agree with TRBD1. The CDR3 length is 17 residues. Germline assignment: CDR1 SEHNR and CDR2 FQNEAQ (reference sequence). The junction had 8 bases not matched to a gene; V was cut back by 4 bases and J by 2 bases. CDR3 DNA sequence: TGTGCCAGCAGCTCAAAACCCGGGACAGCCTATAATTCACCCCTCCACTTT. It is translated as CASSSKPGTAYNSPLHF.

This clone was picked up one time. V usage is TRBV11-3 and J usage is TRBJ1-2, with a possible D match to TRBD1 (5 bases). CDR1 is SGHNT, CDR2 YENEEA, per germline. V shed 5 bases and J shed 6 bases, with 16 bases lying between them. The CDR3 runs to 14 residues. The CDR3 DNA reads TGTGCCAGCAGCCCCCGACGGACAACTCATGGCTACACCTTC. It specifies CASSPRRTTHGYTF.

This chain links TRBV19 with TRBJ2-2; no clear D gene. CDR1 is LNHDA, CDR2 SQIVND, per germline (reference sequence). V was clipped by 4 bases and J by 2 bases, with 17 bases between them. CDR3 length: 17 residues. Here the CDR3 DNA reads TGTGCCAGTAGTAGGCCCTCCCCAGCGCCAAACACCGGGGAGCTGTTTTTT. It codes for CASSRPSPAPNTGELFF.

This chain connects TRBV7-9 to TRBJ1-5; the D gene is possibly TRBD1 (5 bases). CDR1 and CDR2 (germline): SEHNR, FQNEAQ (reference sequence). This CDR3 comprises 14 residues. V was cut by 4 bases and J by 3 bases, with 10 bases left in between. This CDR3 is CASSSTGDNQPQHF. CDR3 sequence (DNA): TGTGCCAGCAGCTCGACGGGGGACAATCAGCCCCAGCATTTT.

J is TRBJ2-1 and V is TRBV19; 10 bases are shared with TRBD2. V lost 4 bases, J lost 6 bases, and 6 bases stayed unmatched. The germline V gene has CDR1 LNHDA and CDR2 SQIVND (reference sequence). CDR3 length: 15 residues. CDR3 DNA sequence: TGTGCCAGTAGTACCCTAGCGGGAGCTCGCAATGAGCAGTTCTTC. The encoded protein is CASSTLAGARNEQFF.

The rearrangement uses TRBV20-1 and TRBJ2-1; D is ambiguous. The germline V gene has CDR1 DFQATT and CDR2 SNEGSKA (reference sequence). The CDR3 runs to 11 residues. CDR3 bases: TGCATCTCCGTCTATAACAATGAGCAGTTCTTC. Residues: CISVYNNEQFF.

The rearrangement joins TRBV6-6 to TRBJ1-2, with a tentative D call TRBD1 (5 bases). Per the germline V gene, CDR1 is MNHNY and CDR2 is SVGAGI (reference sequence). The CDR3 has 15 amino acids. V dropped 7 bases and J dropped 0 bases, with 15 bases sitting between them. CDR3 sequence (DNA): TGTGCCAGCACTCTCGACAGCCGCGCTAACTATGGCTACACCTTC. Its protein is CASTLDSRANYGYTF.

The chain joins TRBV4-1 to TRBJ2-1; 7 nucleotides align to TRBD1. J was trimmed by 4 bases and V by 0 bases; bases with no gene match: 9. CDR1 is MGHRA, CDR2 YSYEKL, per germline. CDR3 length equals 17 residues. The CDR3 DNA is TGCGCCAGCAGCCAAGAAAGACAGGGACCCCTATACAATGAGCAGTTCTTC. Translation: CASSQERQGPLYNEQFF.